This note documents a single T cell receptor beta chain sequence. As defined, naive CD8 cells were CD45RO-negative and positively selected for CCR7, with terminally differentiated effector memory CD45RA+ cells excluded. This sample stems from a study of shared clonotypes between healthy human individuals. Method: immunoSEQ multiplex PCR; TCRdb's copy keeps in-frame clones and lacks some. The sample includes nearly 2 million clones, 85% to 95% of them seen just once. V lost 7 bases, J lost 7 bases, and 12 bases stayed unmatched. Germline CDR1 is SQVTM and CDR2 is ANQGSEA. The CDR3 contains 14 residues.

The sequenced sample was naive CD8+ T cells sorted from blood. This rearrangement joins TRBV29-1 to TRBJ1-1, with TRBD1 identical over 10 bases. The TCR comes from a man younger than 35 in good health. CDR3 DNA sequence: TGCAGCGCTGACGGACAGGGGGGAACGAGTGAAGCTTTCTTT. It encodes CSADGQGGTSEAFF.